Sequencing of this T cell receptor beta chain was carried out in a study of identical twins. This clonotype has more than one count but fewer than ten. This CDR3 is built from 14 residues. Germline CDR1 reads DFQATT; CDR2 reads SNEGSKA (reference sequence). Trimming shortened V by 3 bases and J by 3 bases, and 13 bases separated the two germline ends. TCRdb analysed the 5' RACE reads with MiXCR anew, one entry per CDR3 protein. Among 1,800,000 or so distinct CDR3 sequences, about 32% were seen once, and the ten largest hold 0.25% to 0.3%. Specimen: cord blood. This sequence joins TRBV20-1 and TRBJ2-3; D unresolved. This receptor was obtained from a newborn girl in good health. The CDR3 is CSARLNWITDTQYF. The CDR3 DNA reads as TGCAGTGCTAGGCTAAACTGGATTACAGATACGCAGTATTTT.